These T cell receptor beta chains were read from a single sample in a study of blood T cell repertoires in COVID-19. The repertoire was sequenced with immunoSEQ multiplex PCR; TCRdb's copy has only in-frame clones and lacks some. The profile shows about 40,000 clones, about 88% of them singletons. Material: peripheral blood. These TCRs come from a human donor in a cohort sampled during active COVID-19. Both conserved end residues are part of each CDR3. A D gene is named only where the DNA matches it firmly. A clone size is listed for some rows: how often the clone was seen (once, few, many), or a class if it is expanded.

D: -; size: -; J: TRBJ1-6; V: TRBV3-1/TRBV3-2; DNA: TGTGCCAGCAGCCAAGACCAGGTCCATAATTCACCCCTCCACTTT; CDR3: CASSQDQVHNSPLHF
D: -; size: once; J: TRBJ2-5; V: TRBV5-1; DNA: TGCGCCAGCAGGTCCCCGGGGGATAGTGAGACGGGGACCCAGTACTTC; CDR3: CASRSPGDSETGTQYF
D: -; size: -; J: TRBJ2-1; V: TRBV21-1; DNA: TGTGCCAGCAGCAAACGGATGGCGGGGAGATACAATGAGCAGTTCTTC; CDR3: CASSKRMAGRYNEQFF
D: TRBD1; size: -; J: TRBJ1-1; V: TRBV10-1; DNA: TGCGCCAGCAGTGGGACAGGGGGCGGTGAAGCTTTCTTT; CDR3: CASSGTGGGEAFF
D: -; size: -; J: TRBJ2-7; V: TRBV12-5; DNA: TGTGCTAGTGGTTTGGGTCGGGAGACCTACGAGCAGTACTTC; CDR3: CASGLGRETYEQYF
D: -; size: -; J: TRBJ2-3; V: TRBV2; DNA: TGTGCCAGCTTAAGGGGACTTAGCACAGATACGCAGTATTTT; CDR3: CASLRGLSTDTQYF
D: -; size: -; J: TRBJ2-2; V: TRBV3-1/TRBV3-2; DNA: TGTGCCAGCAGCCTACGTAGCACCGGGGAGCTGTTTTTT; CDR3: CASSLRSTGELFF
D: TRBD1; size: -; J: TRBJ2-1; V: TRBV6-1; DNA: TGTGCCAGCAGTGGGACCGGGACAGGGCGATCCAATGAGCAGTTCTTC; CDR3: CASSGTGTGRSNEQFF
D: TRBD2; size: once; J: TRBJ2-1; V: TRBV29-1; DNA: TGCAGCGTTGAAGGGTTGTTAGCGGGGGCGGGGCAGTTCTTC; CDR3: CSVEGLLAGAGQFF
D: TRBD2; size: -; J: TRBJ2-5; V: TRBV24-1; DNA: TGTGCCACCAGTCCGGGGGGGCCCCAAGAGACCCAGTACTTC; CDR3: CATSPGGPQETQYF
D: TRBD2; size: once; J: TRBJ2-3; V: TRBV13; DNA: TGTGCCAGCAGCTTAGCCGGACTAGCGGGGGTAGATACGCAGTATTTT; CDR3: CASSLAGLAGVDTQYF
D: TRBD1; size: -; J: TRBJ1-4; V: TRBV5-1; DNA: TGCGCCAGCAGCTTAGGGGGACAGGTTAATGAAAAACTGTTTTTT; CDR3: CASSLGGQVNEKLFF
D: TRBD1; size: -; J: TRBJ1-2; V: TRBV7-9; DNA: TGTGCCAGCAGCTTGGGTCAGGGGGTCCGGGGCTACACCTTC; CDR3: CASSLGQGVRGYTF
D: -; size: -; J: TRBJ1-5; V: TRBV15; DNA: TGTGCCACCGTAGAACAGCCCCAGCATTTT; CDR3: CATVEQPQHF
D: TRBD2; size: once; J: TRBJ2-1; V: TRBV5-1; DNA: TGCGCCAGCAGCCCCGTTCTAGCGGGGGGGCGAGAGCAGTTCTTC; CDR3: CASSPVLAGGREQFF
D: -; size: -; J: TRBJ2-1; V: TRBV11-2; DNA: TGTGCCAGCAGCCAGCGGGCTGGGGCTAGCTCCTACAATGAGCAGTTCTTC; CDR3: CASSQRAGASSYNEQFF
D: -; size: -; J: TRBJ1-5; V: TRBV12-3/TRBV12-4; DNA: TGTGCCAGCAGTGACTTGCCGAGGCCCCAGCATTTT; CDR3: CASSDLPRPQHF
D: TRBD1; size: once; J: TRBJ1-2; V: TRBV3-1/TRBV3-2; DNA: TGTGCCAGCACGAAACAGGGGAACGGCTACACCTTC; CDR3: CASTKQGNGYTF